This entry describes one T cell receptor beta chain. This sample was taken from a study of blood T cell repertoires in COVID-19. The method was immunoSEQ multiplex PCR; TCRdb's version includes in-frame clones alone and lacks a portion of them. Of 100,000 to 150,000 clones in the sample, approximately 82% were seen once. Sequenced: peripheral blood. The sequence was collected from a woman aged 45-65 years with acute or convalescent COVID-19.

The CDR3 bases are TGTGCCAGCACCCGGGGAGGCAATCAGCCCCAGCATTTT. Translating gives CASTRGGNQPQHF. V usage is TRBV28 and J usage is TRBJ1-5; D not certain. Germline V lookup: CDR1 MDHEN, CDR2 SYDVKM. With 7 bases removed from V and 2 bases from J, the gap between germline ends came to 9 bases. The CDR3 contains 13 residues.